The entry that follows covers one T cell receptor (beta chain) sequence. The source of the sample is a study of blood T cell repertoires in COVID-19. Study-level information: Both acute and convalescent COVID-19 samples were obtained from the United States, Italy and Spain.

The germline V and J ends were trimmed by 5 bases and 8 bases, with 21 bases remaining between them. CDR1 SGHAT and CDR2 FQNNGV come from the germline V gene. The CDR3 runs to 15 residues. Produced via immunoSEQ multiplex PCR; TCRdb's table is partial and in-frame only. The repertoire holds more than 200,000 clones, approximately 90% seen once, with roughly 4.5% in the top ten. Input material: peripheral blood. This rearrangement joins TRBV11-2 to TRBJ1-2; D may be TRBD1 (5 bases). The source of this sequence is a man in his fifties with acute or convalescent COVID-19. DNA for the CDR3: TGTGCCAGCAGCCGGTTAGAGGTCGCTGGGGGGGGCTACACCTTC. Its protein is CASSRLEVAGGGYTF.